This TCR beta chain is from a study of Graves' ophthalmopathy and Graves' hyperthyroidism. The sequenced template was RNA, covering the TCR beta CDR3 region. A first-round RT-PCR used HTBI primers, followed by a second-round multiplex PCR. TCRdb reanalysed the multiplex PCR reads using MiXCR and keeps one entry per CDR3 protein. The sample has 740,000 or so distinct CDR3 sequences; 40% are singletons. Only one count was recorded for this clonotype. The CDR3 totals 14 residues. CDR1 SEHNR and CDR2 FQNEAQ come from the germline V gene (reference sequence). Trimming took off 5 bases at V and 15 bases at J, with 22 bases between the two ends.

V gene TRBV7-9 combines with J gene TRBJ1-4; D gene ambiguous. Material for sequencing was peripheral blood. The sequence was collected from an adult man with Graves' ophthalmopathy. CDR3 loop: CASSVDEDLNKVFF. The CDR3 DNA sequence: TGTGCCAGCAGCGTTGACGAGGACCTGAACAAGGTGTTTTTT. Full variable domain (remainder filled in from reference TRBV7-9 and TRBJ1-4): DTGVSQNPRHKITKRGQNVTFRCDPISEHNRLYWYRQTLGQGPEFLTYFQNEAQLEKSRLLSDRFSAERPKGSFSTLEIQRTEQGDSAMYLCASSVDEDLNKVFFGSGTQLSVL.